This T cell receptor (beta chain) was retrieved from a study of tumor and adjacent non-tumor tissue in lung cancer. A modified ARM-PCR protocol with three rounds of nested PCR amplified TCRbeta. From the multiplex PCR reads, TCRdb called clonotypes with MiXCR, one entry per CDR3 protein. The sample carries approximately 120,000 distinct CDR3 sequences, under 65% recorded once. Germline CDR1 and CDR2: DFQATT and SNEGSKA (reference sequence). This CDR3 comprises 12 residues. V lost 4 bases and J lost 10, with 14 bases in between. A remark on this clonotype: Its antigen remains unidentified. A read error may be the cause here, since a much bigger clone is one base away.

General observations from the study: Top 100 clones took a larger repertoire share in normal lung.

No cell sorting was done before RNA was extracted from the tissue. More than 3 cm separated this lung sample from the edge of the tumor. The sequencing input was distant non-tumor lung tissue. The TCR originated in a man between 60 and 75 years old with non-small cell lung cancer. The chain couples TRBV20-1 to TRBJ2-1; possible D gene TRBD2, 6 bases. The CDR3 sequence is CSATRDSGEQFF. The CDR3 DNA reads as TGCAGTGCTACTCGGGACTCCGGAGAGCAGTTCTTC.